This TCR beta chain was captured by sequencing in a study of T cells after yellow fever vaccination. There are many counts of this clonotype. TCRdb ran MiXCR on the 5' RACE reads and lists one entry per CDR3 protein. Of around 360,000 distinct CDR3 sequences listed, roughly 12% are singletons. The source material was PBMCs, sampled on the day of the first yellow fever vaccination. The sequence came from a man aged 18 to 30 who received the YFV17D yellow fever vaccine.

In DNA form, the CDR3 reads TGTGCCAGCCGCGGGAGCAATCAGCCCCAGCATTTT. Its protein product is CASRGSNQPQHF. This chain joins TRBV28 and TRBJ1-5; no clear D gene. CDR3 size: 12 residues. V was clipped by 8 bases and J by 1 base, with 6 bases between them. CDR1 and CDR2 from the germline V gene are MDHEN and SYDVKM.